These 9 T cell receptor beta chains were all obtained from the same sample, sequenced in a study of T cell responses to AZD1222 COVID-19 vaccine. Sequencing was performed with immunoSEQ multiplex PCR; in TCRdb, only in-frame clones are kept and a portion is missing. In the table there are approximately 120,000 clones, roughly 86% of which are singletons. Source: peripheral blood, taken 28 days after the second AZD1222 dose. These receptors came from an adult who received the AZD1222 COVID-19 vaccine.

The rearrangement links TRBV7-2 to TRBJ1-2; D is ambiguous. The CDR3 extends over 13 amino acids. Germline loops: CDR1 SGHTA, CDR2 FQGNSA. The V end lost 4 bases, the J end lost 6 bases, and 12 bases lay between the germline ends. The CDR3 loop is CASSYRIGDGYTF. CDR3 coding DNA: TGTGCCAGCAGCTATAGGATAGGCGATGGCTACACCTTC.

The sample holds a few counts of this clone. CDR3 region: CSASSPDGAGGYTF. CDR3 bases: TGCAGTGCTAGTTCCCCCGATGGGGCCGGGGGCTACACCTTC. This chain links TRBV20-1 with TRBJ1-2, with a tentative D call TRBD1 (5 bases). The CDR3 loop spans 14 amino acids. CDR1 and CDR2 (germline): DFQATT, SNEGSKA (reference sequence). V gave up 3 bases and J gave up 8 bases, with 19 bases separating them.

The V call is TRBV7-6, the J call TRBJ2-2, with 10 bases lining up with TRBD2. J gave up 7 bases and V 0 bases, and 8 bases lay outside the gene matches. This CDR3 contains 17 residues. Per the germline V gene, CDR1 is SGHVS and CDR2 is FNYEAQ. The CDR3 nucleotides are TGTGCCAGCAGCTTAGCTCCCGGACTAGCGGACTACGGGGAGCTGTTTTTT. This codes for CASSLAPGLADYGELFF.

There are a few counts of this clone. CDR3 residues: CASSHPGGGRAKNIQYF. In nucleotides, the CDR3 is TGTGCCAGCAGCCACCCAGGCGGGGGGCGAGCCAAAAACATTCAGTACTTC. The chain is built from TRBV3-1 (or the pseudogene TRBV3-2) and TRBJ2-4; 8 bases are shared with TRBD2. With 3 bases clipped from V and 0 bases from J, the junction kept 7 bases outside the gene matches. This CDR3 spans 17 amino acids. CDR1 LGHDT and CDR2 YNNKEL come from the germline V gene (reference sequence).

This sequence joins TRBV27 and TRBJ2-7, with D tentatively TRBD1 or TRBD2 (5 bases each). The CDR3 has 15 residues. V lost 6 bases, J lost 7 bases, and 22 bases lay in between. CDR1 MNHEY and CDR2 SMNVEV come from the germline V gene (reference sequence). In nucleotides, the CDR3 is TGTGCCAGCAGCTCCGACGGGACCGCTCGGCGGGAGCAGTACTTC. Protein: CASSSDGTARREQYF.

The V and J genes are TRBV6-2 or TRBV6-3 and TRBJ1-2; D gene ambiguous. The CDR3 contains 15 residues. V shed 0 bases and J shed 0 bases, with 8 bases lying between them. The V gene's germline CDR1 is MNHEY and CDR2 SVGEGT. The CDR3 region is CASSYSSEPNYGYTF. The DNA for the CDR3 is TGTGCCAGCAGTTACTCGTCAGAACCTAACTATGGCTACACCTTC.

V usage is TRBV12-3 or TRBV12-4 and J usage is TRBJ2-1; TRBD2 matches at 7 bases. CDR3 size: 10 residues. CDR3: CAVAGNEQFF. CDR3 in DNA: TGTGCAGTAGCGGGCAATGAGCAGTTCTTC.

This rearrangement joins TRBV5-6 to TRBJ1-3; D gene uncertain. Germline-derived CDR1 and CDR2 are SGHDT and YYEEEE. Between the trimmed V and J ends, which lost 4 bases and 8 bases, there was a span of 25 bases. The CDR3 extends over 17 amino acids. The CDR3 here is CASSPTERHSVGDTIYF. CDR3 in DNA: TGTGCCAGCAGCCCGACTGAGCGACACTCGGTCGGAGACACCATATATTTT.

As DNA, the CDR3 is TGTGCCAGCAGTGATTCTTGGGGCTACACCTTC. Residues: CASSDSWGYTF. The V gene is TRBV25-1, the J gene TRBJ1-2; D uncertain. CDR3 length: 11 residues. Deletions cut 3 bases from V and 8 bases from J, with 7 bases between. Per germline, CDR1 MGHDK and CDR2 SYGVNS.